Here is one T cell receptor (beta chain) with its context. What it binds is unknown. A J-beta primer mix and a sample-barcoded 5' primer were used in a second PCR of about 7 to 11 cycles. The authors tagged each cDNA molecule using a template-switch adaptor with 12 random nucleotides. TCRdb fed the 5' RACE reads into MiXCR, producing one record per CDR3 protein. The sample contains approximately 1.5 million distinct CDR3 sequences, 40% to 45% of which appear only once. The data originate from a study of blood T cells in healthy people across ages. Study-level findings and limits: In older individuals, TCR beta diversity per million T cells was lower, falling roughly linearly with age. Calculation of diversity from one million T cells yielded estimates considered to be underestimates. Naive T cell percentage showed a strong correlation with TCR beta diversity.

The specimen was blood. This receptor was identified in a woman aged 18-30 years in good health.

The CDR3 nucleotides are TGTGCCAGCAGCTTAGTCGGAACGGATCAAGAGACCCAGTTCTTC. As protein: CASSLVGTDQETQFF. This chain links TRBV7-2 with TRBJ2-1; D unresolved. Germline CDR1 and CDR2: SGHTA and FQGNSA. The CDR3 spans 15 residues. Trimming cost V 1 base and J 13 bases, with 20 bases left between them.